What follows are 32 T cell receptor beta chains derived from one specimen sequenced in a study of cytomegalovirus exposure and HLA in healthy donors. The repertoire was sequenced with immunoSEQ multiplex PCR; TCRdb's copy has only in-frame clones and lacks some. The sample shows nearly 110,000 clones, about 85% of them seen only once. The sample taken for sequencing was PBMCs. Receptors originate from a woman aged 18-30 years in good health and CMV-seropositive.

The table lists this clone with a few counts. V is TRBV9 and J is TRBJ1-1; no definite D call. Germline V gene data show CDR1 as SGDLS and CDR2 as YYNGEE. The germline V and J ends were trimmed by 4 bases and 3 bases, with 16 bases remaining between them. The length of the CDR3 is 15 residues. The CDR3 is CASSLLEGEDTEAFF. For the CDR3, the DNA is TGTGCCAGCAGCCTGCTGGAGGGAGAAGACACTGAAGCTTTCTTT.

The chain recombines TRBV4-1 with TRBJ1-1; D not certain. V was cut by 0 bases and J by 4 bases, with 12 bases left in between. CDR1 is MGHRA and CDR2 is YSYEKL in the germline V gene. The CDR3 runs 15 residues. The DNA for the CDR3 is TGCGCCAGCAGCCAAGATGAGGCATTGGGCACTGAAGCTTTCTTT. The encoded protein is CASSQDEALGTEAFF.

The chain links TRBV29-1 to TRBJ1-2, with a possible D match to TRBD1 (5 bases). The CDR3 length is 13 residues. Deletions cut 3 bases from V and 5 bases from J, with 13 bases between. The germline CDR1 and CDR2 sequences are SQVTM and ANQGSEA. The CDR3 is CSVEVGGKYGYTF. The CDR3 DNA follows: TGCAGCGTTGAGGTGGGGGGGAAGTATGGCTACACCTTC.

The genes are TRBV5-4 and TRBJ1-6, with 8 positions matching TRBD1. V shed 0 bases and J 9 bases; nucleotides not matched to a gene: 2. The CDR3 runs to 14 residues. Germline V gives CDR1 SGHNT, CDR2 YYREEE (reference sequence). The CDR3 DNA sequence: TGTGCCAGCAGCTTGGGGACAGGGATTTCACCCCTCCACTTT. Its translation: CASSLGTGISPLHF.

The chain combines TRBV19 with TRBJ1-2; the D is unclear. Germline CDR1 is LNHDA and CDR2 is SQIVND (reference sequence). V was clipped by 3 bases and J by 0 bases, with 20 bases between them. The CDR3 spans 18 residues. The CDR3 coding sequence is TGTGCCAGTAGTATGAGAGAGGGCAGTCTGGGGTCTAACTATGGCTACACCTTC. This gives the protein CASSMREGSLGSNYGYTF.

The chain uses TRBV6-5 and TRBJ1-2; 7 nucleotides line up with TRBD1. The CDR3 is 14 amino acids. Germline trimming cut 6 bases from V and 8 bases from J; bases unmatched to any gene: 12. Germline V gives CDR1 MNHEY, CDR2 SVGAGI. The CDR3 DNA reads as TGTGCCAGCAGCTCTGAGATGACAGGGAGAGGCTACACCTTC. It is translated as CASSSEMTGRGYTF.

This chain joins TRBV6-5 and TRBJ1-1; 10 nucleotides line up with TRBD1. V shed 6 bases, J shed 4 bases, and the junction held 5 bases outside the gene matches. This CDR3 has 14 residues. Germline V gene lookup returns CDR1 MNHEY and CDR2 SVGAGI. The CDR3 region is CASRKTGGVTEAFF. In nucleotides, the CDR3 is TGTGCCAGCAGGAAGACAGGGGGCGTCACTGAAGCTTTCTTT.

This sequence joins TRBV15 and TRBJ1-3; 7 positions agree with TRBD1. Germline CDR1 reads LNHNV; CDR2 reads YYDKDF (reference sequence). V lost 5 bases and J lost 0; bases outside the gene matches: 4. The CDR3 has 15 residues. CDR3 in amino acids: CATSGGTASGNTIYF. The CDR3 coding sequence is TGTGCCACCAGCGGGGGGACAGCCTCTGGAAACACCATATATTTT.

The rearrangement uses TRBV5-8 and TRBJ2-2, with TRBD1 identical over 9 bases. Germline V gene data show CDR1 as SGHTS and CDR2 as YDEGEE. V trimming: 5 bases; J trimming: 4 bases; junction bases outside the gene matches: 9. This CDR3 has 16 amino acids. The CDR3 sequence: CASSLTGTGFTGELFF. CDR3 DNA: TGTGCCAGCAGTTTGACCGGGACAGGGTTCACCGGGGAGCTGTTTTTT.

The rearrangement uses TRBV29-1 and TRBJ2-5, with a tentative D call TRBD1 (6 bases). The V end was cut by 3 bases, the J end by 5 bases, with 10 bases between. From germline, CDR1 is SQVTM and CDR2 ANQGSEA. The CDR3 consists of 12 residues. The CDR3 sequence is CSVEGAEETQYF. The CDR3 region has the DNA TGCAGCGTTGAGGGGGCGGAGGAGACCCAGTACTTC.

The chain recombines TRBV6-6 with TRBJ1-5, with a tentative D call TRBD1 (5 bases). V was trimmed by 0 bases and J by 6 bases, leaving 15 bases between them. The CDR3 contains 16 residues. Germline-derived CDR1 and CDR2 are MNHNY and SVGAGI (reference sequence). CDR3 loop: CASSYSSIGVFQPQHF. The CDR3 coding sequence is TGTGCCAGCAGTTACTCGAGTATAGGGGTTTTTCAGCCCCAGCATTTT.

The DNA of the CDR3 is TGTGCCAGCAGTCAGACAGGGGGCCACCTCCACTTT. Amino acid sequence: CASSQTGGHLHF. The chain combines TRBV27 with TRBJ1-6, with 10 bases aligning to TRBD1. Losses at the gene ends were 5 bases for V and 15 bases for J; bases not matched to a gene: 4. This CDR3 is built from 12 residues. The germline V gene encodes CDR1 MNHEY and CDR2 SMNVEV (reference sequence).

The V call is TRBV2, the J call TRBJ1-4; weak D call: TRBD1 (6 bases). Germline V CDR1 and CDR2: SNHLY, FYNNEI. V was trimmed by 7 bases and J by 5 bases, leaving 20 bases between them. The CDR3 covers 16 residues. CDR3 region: CASTRNSGERNEKLFF. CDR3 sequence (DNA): TGTGCCAGCACCAGGAACTCAGGGGAGAGAAATGAAAAACTGTTTTTT.

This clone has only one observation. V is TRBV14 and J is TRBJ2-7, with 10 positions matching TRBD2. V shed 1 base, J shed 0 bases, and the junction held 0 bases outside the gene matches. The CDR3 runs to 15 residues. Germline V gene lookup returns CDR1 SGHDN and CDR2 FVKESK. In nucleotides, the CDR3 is TGTGCCAGCAGCCAAGTAGCGGGGGGCTCCTACGAGCAGTACTTC. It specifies CASSQVAGGSYEQYF.

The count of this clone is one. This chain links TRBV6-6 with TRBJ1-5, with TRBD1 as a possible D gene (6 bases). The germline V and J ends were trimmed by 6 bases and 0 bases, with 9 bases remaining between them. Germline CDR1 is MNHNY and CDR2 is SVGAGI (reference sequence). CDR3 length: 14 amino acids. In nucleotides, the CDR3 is TGTGCCAGCAGGGGGACAAGTAGCAATCAGCCCCAGCATTTT. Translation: CASRGTSSNQPQHF.

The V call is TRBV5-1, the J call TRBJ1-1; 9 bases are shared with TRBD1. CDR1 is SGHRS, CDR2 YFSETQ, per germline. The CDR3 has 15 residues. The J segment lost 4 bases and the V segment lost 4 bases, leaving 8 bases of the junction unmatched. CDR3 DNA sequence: TGCGCCAGCAGCCTGGGGCGACAGGGGGGCACTGAAGCTTTCTTT. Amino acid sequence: CASSLGRQGGTEAFF.

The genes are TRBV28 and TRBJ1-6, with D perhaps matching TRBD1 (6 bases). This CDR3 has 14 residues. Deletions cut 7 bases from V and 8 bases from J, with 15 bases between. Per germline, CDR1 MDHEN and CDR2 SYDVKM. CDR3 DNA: TGTGCCAGCACTCTTGAGTCAGGGGATTCACCCCTCCACTTT. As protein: CASTLESGDSPLHF. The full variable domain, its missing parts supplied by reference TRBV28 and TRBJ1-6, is DVKVTQSSRYLVKRTGEKVFLECVQDMDHENMFWYRQDPGLGLRLIYFSYDVKMKEKGDIPEGYSVSREKKERFSLILESASTNQTSMYLCASTLESGDSPLHFGNGTRLTVT.

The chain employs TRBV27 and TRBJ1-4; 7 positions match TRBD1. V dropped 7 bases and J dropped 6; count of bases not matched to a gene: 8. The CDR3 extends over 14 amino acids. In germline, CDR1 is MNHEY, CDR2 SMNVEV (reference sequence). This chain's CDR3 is CASKGNRGDEKLFF. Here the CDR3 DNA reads TGTGCCAGCAAGGGAAACAGGGGAGATGAAAAACTGTTTTTT.

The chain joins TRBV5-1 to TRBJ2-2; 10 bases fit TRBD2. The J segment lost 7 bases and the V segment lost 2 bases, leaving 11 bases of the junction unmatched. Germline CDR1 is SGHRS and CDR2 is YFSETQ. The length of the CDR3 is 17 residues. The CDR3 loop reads CASSFDPAGGAGGELFF. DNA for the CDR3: TGCGCCAGCAGCTTCGACCCAGCGGGGGGGGCTGGCGGGGAGCTGTTTTTT.

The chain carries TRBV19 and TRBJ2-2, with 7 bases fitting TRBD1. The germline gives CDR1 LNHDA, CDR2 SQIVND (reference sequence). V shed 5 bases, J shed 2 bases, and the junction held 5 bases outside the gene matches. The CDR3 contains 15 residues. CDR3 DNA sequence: TGTGCCAGTAGTTGGCAGGGGGACAACACCGGGGAGCTGTTTTTT. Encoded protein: CASSWQGDNTGELFF.

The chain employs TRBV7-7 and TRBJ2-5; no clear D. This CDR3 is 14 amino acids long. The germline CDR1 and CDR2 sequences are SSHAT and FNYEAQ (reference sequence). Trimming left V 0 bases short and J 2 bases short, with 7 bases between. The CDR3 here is CASSLAFGQETQYF. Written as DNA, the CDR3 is TGTGCCAGCAGCTTAGCGTTCGGGCAAGAGACCCAGTACTTC.

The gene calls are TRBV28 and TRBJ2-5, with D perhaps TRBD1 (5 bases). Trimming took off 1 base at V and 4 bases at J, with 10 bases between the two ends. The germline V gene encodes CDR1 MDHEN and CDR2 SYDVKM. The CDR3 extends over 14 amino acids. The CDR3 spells CASSLLWGPETQYF. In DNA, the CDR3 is TGTGCCAGCAGTTTATTGTGGGGCCCAGAGACCCAGTACTTC.

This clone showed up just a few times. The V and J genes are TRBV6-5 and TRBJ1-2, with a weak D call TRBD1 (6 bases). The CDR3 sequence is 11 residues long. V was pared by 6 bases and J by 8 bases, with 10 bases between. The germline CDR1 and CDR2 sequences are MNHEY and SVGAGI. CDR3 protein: CASSPGDGYTF. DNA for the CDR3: TGTGCCAGCAGCCCAGGGGACGGCTACACCTTC.

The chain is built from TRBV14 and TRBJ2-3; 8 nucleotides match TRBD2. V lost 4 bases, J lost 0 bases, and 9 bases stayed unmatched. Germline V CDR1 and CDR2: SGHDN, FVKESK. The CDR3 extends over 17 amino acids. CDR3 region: CASSPLGGGLSTDTQYF. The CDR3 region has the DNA TGTGCCAGCAGCCCGCTGGGCGGGGGGCTTAGCACAGATACGCAGTATTTT.

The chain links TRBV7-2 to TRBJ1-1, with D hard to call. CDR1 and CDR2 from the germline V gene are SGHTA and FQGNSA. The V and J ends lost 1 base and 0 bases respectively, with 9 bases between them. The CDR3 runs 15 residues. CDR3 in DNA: TGTGCCAGCAGCTTAGATGGCAGAATGAACACTGAAGCTTTCTTT. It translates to CASSLDGRMNTEAFF.

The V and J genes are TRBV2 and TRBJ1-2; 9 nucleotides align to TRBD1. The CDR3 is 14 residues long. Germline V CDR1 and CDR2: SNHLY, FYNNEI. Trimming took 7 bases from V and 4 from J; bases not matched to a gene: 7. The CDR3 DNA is TGTGCCAGCAAGCGACAGGGGGGAACCTATGGCTACACCTTC. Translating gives CASKRQGGTYGYTF.

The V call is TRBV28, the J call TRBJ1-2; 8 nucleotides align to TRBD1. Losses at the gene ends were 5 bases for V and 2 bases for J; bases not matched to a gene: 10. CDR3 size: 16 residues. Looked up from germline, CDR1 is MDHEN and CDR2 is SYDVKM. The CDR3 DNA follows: TGTGCCAGCAGTCGCGGACAGGGCAAAGGGAACTATGGCTACACCTTC. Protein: CASSRGQGKGNYGYTF.

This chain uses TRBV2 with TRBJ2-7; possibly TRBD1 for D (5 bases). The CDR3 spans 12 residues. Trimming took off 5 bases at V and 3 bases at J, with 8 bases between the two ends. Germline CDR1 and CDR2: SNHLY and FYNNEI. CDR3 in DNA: TGTGCCAGCAGTTCCGACAGCTACGAGCAGTACTTC. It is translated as CASSSDSYEQYF.

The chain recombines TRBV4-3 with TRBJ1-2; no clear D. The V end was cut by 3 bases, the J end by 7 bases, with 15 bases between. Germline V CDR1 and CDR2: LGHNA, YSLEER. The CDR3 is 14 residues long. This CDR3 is CASSQEAWGSGYTF. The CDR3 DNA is TGCGCCAGCAGCCAGGAGGCTTGGGGTTCTGGCTACACCTTC.

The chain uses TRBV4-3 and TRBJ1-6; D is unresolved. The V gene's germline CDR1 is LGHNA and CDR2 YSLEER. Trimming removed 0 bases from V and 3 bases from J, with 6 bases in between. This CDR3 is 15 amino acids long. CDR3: CASSQDASYNSPLHF. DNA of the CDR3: TGCGCCAGCAGCCAAGACGCCAGCTATAATTCACCCCTCCACTTT.

CDR3 sequence: CASSGGGKPYNEQFF. DNA for the CDR3: TGCGCCAGCAGTGGAGGAGGAAAACCCTACAATGAGCAGTTCTTC. The rearrangement uses TRBV10-1 and TRBJ2-1; D perhaps matches TRBD2 (5 bases). This CDR3 is built from 15 residues. Germline lookup yields CDR1 WNHNN and CDR2 SYGVQD (reference sequence). Trimming removed 4 bases from V and 2 bases from J, with 12 bases in between.

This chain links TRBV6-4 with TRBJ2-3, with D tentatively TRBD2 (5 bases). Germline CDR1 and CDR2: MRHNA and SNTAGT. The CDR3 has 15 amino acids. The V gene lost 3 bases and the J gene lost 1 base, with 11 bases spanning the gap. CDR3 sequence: CASSEERKGTDTQYF. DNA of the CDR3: TGTGCCAGCAGTGAAGAGCGGAAGGGCACAGATACGCAGTATTTT.